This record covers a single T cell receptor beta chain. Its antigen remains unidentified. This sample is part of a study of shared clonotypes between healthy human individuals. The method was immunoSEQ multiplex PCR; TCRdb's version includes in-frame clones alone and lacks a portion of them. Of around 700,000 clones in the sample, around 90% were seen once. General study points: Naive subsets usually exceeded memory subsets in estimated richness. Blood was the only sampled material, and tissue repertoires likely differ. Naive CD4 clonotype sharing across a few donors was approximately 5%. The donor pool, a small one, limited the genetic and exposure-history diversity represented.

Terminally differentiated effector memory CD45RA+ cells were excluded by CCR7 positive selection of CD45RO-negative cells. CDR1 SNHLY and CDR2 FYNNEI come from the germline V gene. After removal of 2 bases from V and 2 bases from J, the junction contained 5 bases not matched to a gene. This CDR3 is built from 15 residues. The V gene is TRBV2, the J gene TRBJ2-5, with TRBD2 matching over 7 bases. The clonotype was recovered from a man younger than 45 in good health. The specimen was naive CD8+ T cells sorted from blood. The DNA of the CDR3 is TGTGCCAGCAGTGAAAAGTGGGGACTACAAGAGACCCAGTACTTC. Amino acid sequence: CASSEKWGLQETQYF.